This T cell receptor beta chain was retrieved from a study of sequential checkpoint blockade in melanoma. Generated by immunoSEQ multiplex PCR, the TCRdb table keeps only in-frame clones and is missing some. The data show approximately 17,000 clones, with over 70% seen just once and about an eighth held by the top ten. The length of the CDR3 is 14 residues. CDR1 is MDHEN and CDR2 is SYDVKM in the germline V gene. J lost 3 bases, V lost 8 bases, and 4 bases had no gene match. Treatment here: randomized to nivolumab then ipilimumab (arm A) or the reverse (arm B). The receptor's source is a human donor with melanoma. The sample was CD8+ T cells sorted from blood (inferred from file names), taken from a patient given nivolumab and ipilimumab in sequence. The V and J genes are TRBV28 and TRBJ1-2; 12 bases fit TRBD1. The CDR3 nucleotides are TGTGCCAGCGGGGACAGGGGGCTAGACTATGGCTACACCTTC. This translates into CASGDRGLDYGYTF.